Below are 26 T cell receptor beta chains sequenced from a single sample in a study of cytomegalovirus exposure and HLA in healthy donors. The PCR had 60 Vbeta and 13 Jbeta primers. Data came from immunoSEQ multiplex PCR; TCRdb stores just in-frame clones and leaves some out. The sample is made up of 65,000 to 90,000 clones, and the top ten hold 3.8% of it. Sequences were obtained from PBMCs. These receptors were obtained from a female donor in good health and CMV-seropositive.

The V and J genes are TRBV18 and TRBJ2-5; the match to TRBD1 covers 7 bases. Germline V gene data show CDR1 as KGHSH and CDR2 as LQKENI. This CDR3 is built from 15 residues. V gave up 3 bases and J gave up 4 bases; unmatched junction bases: 8. CDR3 bases: TGTGCCAGCTCACCTACTACAGGGGCAGGAGAGACCCAGTACTTC. Its protein is CASSPTTGAGETQYF.

V usage is TRBV9 and J usage is TRBJ1-1, with 7 bases fitting TRBD1. CDR1 and CDR2 (germline): SGDLS, YYNGEE. The CDR3 runs 14 residues. The V segment lost 3 bases and the J segment 3 bases; nucleotides outside the gene matches: 5. CDR3 residues: CASSEGGPDTEAFF. As DNA, the CDR3 is TGTGCCAGCAGCGAAGGGGGCCCGGACACTGAAGCTTTCTTT.

The V call is TRBV7-2, the J call TRBJ2-5; possibly TRBD2 for D (6 bases). V lost 6 bases, J lost 2 bases, and 13 bases lay in between. Germline-derived CDR1 and CDR2 are SGHTA and FQGNSA. The CDR3 length is 14 residues. The CDR3: CASSGGTGQETQYF. The CDR3 DNA reads TGTGCCAGCAGTGGAGGGACGGGACAAGAGACCCAGTACTTC.

This chain joins TRBV20-1 and TRBJ2-7, with D perhaps matching TRBD2 (6 bases). The CDR3 runs to 11 residues. V lost 5 bases and J 6 bases, leaving 11 bases between the germline ends. CDR1 is DFQATT, CDR2 SNEGSKA, per germline (reference sequence). CDR3 sequence: CSARLVSEQYF. In DNA form, the CDR3 reads TGCAGTGCTCGACTAGTAAGCGAGCAGTACTTC.

CDR3 nucleotide sequence: TGTGCCAGCAGTTTAATACTGACTAACTATGGCTACACCTTC. As protein: CASSLILTNYGYTF. V gene TRBV28 combines with J gene TRBJ1-2; no reliable D call. There are 14 residues in the CDR3. V dropped 2 bases and J dropped 0 bases, with 7 bases sitting between them. CDR1 is MDHEN, CDR2 SYDVKM, per germline.

The chain uses TRBV11-2 and TRBJ2-1, with 8 positions matching TRBD2. This CDR3 comprises 18 residues. V gave up 0 bases and J gave up 0 bases; unmatched junction bases: 7. Germline CDR1 is SGHAT and CDR2 is FQNNGV. In nucleotides, the CDR3 is TGTGCCAGCAGCTTAGAACGATTAGCGGGGAGCTCCTACAATGAGCAGTTCTTC. Translated, it gives CASSLERLAGSSYNEQFF.

This chain connects TRBV5-6 to TRBJ1-6; D might be TRBD1 (5 bases). The CDR3 has 19 amino acids. The germline gives CDR1 SGHDT, CDR2 YYEEEE. V lost 4 bases and J lost 0, with 20 bases in between. This chain's CDR3 is CASSEYQGSLSSYNSPLHF. In DNA form, the CDR3 reads TGTGCCAGCAGCGAATACCAGGGTTCTCTTAGCTCCTATAATTCACCCCTCCACTTT.

The V call is TRBV5-1, the J call TRBJ2-5; 9 bases line up with TRBD2. CDR3 size: 14 residues. The V gene end was trimmed by 4 bases and the J gene end by 4 bases; junction bases not matched to a gene: 5. Germline V gives CDR1 SGHRS, CDR2 YFSETQ. This chain's CDR3 is CASSPGLAPETQYF. CDR3 nucleotides: TGCGCCAGCAGCCCGGGACTAGCCCCAGAGACCCAGTACTTC.

V usage is TRBV5-4 and J usage is TRBJ2-7; tentatively, D is TRBD2 (5 bases). This CDR3 is built from 15 residues. Between the trimmed V and J ends, which lost 4 bases and 1 base, there was a span of 15 bases. Germline CDR1 SGHNT, CDR2 YYREEE (reference sequence). The CDR3 spells CASSPDSTGSYEQYF. The CDR3 bases are TGTGCCAGCAGCCCCGATAGTACGGGGTCCTACGAGCAGTACTTC.

This rearrangement joins TRBV27 to TRBJ2-7, with 8 bases lining up with TRBD2. J gave up 9 bases and V 6 bases, and 25 bases lay outside the gene matches. CDR1 and CDR2 (germline): MNHEY, SMNVEV (reference sequence). This CDR3 contains 18 residues. The chain's CDR3 is CASSPGLVRTNPILGQYF. CDR3 nucleotide sequence: TGTGCCAGCAGCCCGGGACTAGTCCGGACTAACCCCATTCTTGGGCAGTACTTC.

The chain employs TRBV27 and TRBJ2-7; possible D gene TRBD1, 6 bases. Trimming pared 5 bases from V and 6 bases from J, leaving 11 bases between. CDR1 MNHEY and CDR2 SMNVEV come from the germline V gene (reference sequence). CDR3 length: 12 residues. The CDR3: CASSPTGSEQYF. The CDR3 region has the DNA TGTGCCAGCAGTCCAACAGGGTCCGAGCAGTACTTC.

V and J are TRBV6-1 and TRBJ2-5; 8 bases agree with TRBD2. CDR1 MNHNS and CDR2 SASEGT come from the germline V gene. The CDR3 length is 14 residues. Trimming at V came to 8 bases and at J to 2 bases, leaving 7 bases not matched to a gene. CDR3 DNA: TGTGCCAGCCGCCGACTAGCGCCACAAGAGACCCAGTACTTC. It is translated as CASRRLAPQETQYF.

The chain uses TRBV19 and TRBJ2-7; TRBD1 matches at 11 bases. This CDR3 spans 15 amino acids. J gave up 0 bases and V 7 bases, and 5 bases lay outside the gene matches. Germline V gives CDR1 LNHDA, CDR2 SQIVND (reference sequence). The CDR3 region has the DNA TGTGCCAGTACCTCCGGGACAGGGGGCTCCTACGAGCAGTACTTC. This encodes CASTSGTGGSYEQYF.

This chain connects TRBV5-1 to TRBJ2-1, with D maybe TRBD2 (7 bases). The CDR3 consists of 16 residues. Per the germline V gene, CDR1 is SGHRS and CDR2 is YFSETQ. The ends were cut back, 0 bases at V and 9 bases at J, with 19 bases in the middle. CDR3 sequence reads: CASSLGGLRGEGEQFF. The CDR3 DNA is TGCGCCAGCAGCTTGGGGGGACTAAGGGGGGAGGGTGAGCAGTTCTTC.

The chain links TRBV15 to TRBJ1-1, with D possibly matching TRBD1 (5 bases). The CDR3 length is 16 residues. V lost 0 bases to trimming and J lost 0 bases, with 11 bases between them. Germline CDR1 and CDR2: LNHNV and YYDKDF (reference sequence). The CDR3 sequence: CATSREPGWVNTEAFF. The CDR3 coding sequence is TGTGCCACCAGCAGAGAGCCAGGGTGGGTGAACACTGAAGCTTTCTTT.

This chain connects TRBV15 to TRBJ1-5; 9 bases are shared with TRBD1. The CDR3 is 16 amino acids. J gave up 0 bases and V 8 bases, and 8 bases lay outside the gene matches. The germline V gene encodes CDR1 LNHNV and CDR2 YYDKDF (reference sequence). The CDR3: CATGLKGQGSNQPQHF. The CDR3 DNA reads TGTGCCACCGGATTAAAGGGACAGGGTAGCAATCAGCCCCAGCATTTT. The variable domain in full, with the rest retrieved from reference TRBV15 and TRBJ1-5, is DAMVIQNPRYQVTQFGKPVTLSCSQTLNHNVMYWYQQKSSQAPKLLFHYYDKDFNNEADTPDNFQSRRPNTSFCFLDIRSPGLGDTAMYLCATGLKGQGSNQPQHFGDGTRLSIL.

The genes are TRBV10-1 and TRBJ2-7; 7 bases line up with TRBD1. CDR1 and CDR2 (germline): WNHNN, SYGVQD (reference sequence). The CDR3 spans 15 residues. Germline trimming cut 3 bases from V and 0 bases from J; bases unmatched to any gene: 5. CDR3 DNA: TGCGCCAGCAGTGACCCGGACAGGAGCTCCTACGAGCAGTACTTC. The encoded protein is CASSDPDRSSYEQYF.

The rearrangement uses TRBV4-2 and TRBJ2-7, with D tentatively TRBD1 (6 bases). Germline V gives CDR1 LGHNA, CDR2 YNFKEQ. The CDR3 sequence is 14 residues long. Deletions cut 3 bases from V and 2 bases from J, with 11 bases between. This CDR3 reads CASSHDRSTYEQYF. The CDR3, as DNA: TGTGCCAGCAGCCACGACAGGTCCACCTACGAGCAGTACTTC.

V is TRBV19 and J is TRBJ2-7; D may be TRBD2 (6 bases). The germline CDR1 and CDR2 sequences are LNHDA and SQIVND (reference sequence). The V end lost 5 bases, the J end lost 2 bases, and 16 bases lay between the germline ends. This CDR3 has 15 residues. The CDR3 here is CASSDPWGVAYEQYF. The CDR3 DNA follows: TGTGCCAGTAGTGACCCCTGGGGGGTGGCCTACGAGCAGTACTTC.

This chain connects TRBV4-1 to TRBJ2-5; 7 nucleotides agree with TRBD1. The V gene's germline CDR1 is MGHRA and CDR2 YSYEKL. Trimming cost V 2 bases and J 3 bases; bases outside gene matches: 3. CDR3 length equals 14 residues. The DNA for the CDR3 is TGCGCCAGCAGCCAAACCGGGACAGAAGAGACCCAGTACTTC. This encodes CASSQTGTEETQYF.

The V gene is TRBV6-1, the J gene TRBJ2-3; 9 bases are a match to TRBD2. Germline assignment: CDR1 MNHNS and CDR2 SASEGT. This CDR3 region has 15 residues. Losses at the gene ends were 4 bases for V and 4 bases for J; bases not matched to a gene: 6. Here the CDR3 DNA reads TGTGCCAGCAGTGCGGAGGCGGGAGGGTCAGATACGCAGTATTTT. It codes for CASSAEAGGSDTQYF.

CDR3: CASSTDKLEQYF. The CDR3 DNA sequence: TGTGCCAGTAGTACCGACAAACTCGAGCAGTACTTC. The rearrangement joins TRBV19 to TRBJ2-7, with D hard to call. This CDR3 has 12 amino acids. With 4 bases removed from V and 6 bases from J, the gap between germline ends came to 10 bases. Germline-derived CDR1 and CDR2 are LNHDA and SQIVND (reference sequence).

The rearrangement links TRBV18 to TRBJ2-3; the match to TRBD2 covers 11 bases. The J segment lost 6 bases and the V segment lost 2 bases, leaving 13 bases of the junction unmatched. The germline V gene encodes CDR1 KGHSH and CDR2 LQKENI. There are 18 residues in the CDR3. The CDR3 DNA sequence: TGTGCCAGCTCACCAACCACCGGGACTAGCGGTGCCGGGGATACGCAGTATTTT. It is translated as CASSPTTGTSGAGDTQYF.

The chain recombines TRBV7-3 with TRBJ2-2; D may be TRBD1 (5 bases). Germline lookup yields CDR1 SGHTA and CDR2 FQGTGA. This CDR3 is built from 15 residues. Trimming stripped 5 bases from V and 4 bases from J, with 14 bases between. CDR3 loop: CASSPNTGSTGELFF. Here the CDR3 DNA reads TGTGCCAGCAGCCCTAACACAGGTTCCACCGGGGAGCTGTTTTTT.

V and J are TRBV19 and TRBJ2-1, with 9 bases matching TRBD2. Germline CDR1 reads LNHDA; CDR2 reads SQIVND (reference sequence). Losses at the gene ends were 3 bases for V and 2 bases for J; bases not matched to a gene: 5. This CDR3 spans 16 amino acids. DNA of the CDR3: TGTGCCAGTAGTATGTTAGCGGGAGTACCCTACAATGAGCAGTTCTTC. This codes for CASSMLAGVPYNEQFF.

The gene calls are TRBV29-1 and TRBJ1-5, with D perhaps TRBD1 (5 bases). Germline V lookup: CDR1 SQVTM, CDR2 ANQGSEA. The V end lost 5 bases, the J end lost 5 bases, and 22 bases lay between the germline ends. The CDR3 is made up of 16 amino acids. The DNA of the CDR3 is TGCAGCGTTCCCATAAGTTGGGGAGGGGATTATCAGCCCCAGCATTTT. Protein: CSVPISWGGDYQPQHF.